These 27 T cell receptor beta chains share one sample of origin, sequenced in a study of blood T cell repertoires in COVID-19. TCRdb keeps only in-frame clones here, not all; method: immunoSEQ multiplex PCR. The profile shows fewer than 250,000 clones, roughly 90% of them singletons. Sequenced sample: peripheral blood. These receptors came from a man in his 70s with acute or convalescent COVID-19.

Here the CDR3 reads CAISEQSSGSYNEQFF. In nucleotides, the CDR3 is TGTGCCATCAGTGAACAGTCGAGCGGCTCCTACAATGAGCAGTTCTTC. This sequence joins TRBV10-3 and TRBJ2-1; perhaps TRBD2 as D (5 bases). The CDR3 is 16 amino acids. Looked up from germline, CDR1 is ENHRY and CDR2 is SYGVKD. The V end was cut by 3 bases, the J end by 0 bases, with 12 bases between.

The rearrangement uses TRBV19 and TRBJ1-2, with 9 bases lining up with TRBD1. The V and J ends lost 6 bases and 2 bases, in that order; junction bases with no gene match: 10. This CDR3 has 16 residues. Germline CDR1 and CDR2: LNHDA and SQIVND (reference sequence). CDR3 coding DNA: TGTGCCAGTAGGGGACTCCCGACAGGGGGAAACTATGGCTACACCTTC. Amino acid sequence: CASRGLPTGGNYGYTF.

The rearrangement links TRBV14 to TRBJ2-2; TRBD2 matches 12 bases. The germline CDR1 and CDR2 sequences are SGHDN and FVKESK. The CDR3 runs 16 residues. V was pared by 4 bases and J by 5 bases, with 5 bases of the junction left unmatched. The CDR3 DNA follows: TGTGCCAGCAGCCTTCTCGGGACTAGCGGGACCGGGGAGCTGTTTTTT. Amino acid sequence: CASSLLGTSGTGELFF.

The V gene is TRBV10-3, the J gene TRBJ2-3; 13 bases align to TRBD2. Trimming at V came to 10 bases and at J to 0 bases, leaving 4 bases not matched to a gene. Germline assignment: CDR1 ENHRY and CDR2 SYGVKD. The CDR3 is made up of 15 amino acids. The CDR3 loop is CATGTSGTSTDTQYF. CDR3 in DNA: TGTGCCACGGGGACTAGCGGGACTAGCACAGATACGCAGTATTTT.

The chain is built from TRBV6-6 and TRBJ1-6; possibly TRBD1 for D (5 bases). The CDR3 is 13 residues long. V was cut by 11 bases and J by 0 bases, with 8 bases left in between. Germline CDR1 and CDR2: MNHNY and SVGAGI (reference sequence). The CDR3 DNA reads TGTGCCGGGGGGGACTCCTATAATTCACCCCTCCACTTT. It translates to CAGGDSYNSPLHF.

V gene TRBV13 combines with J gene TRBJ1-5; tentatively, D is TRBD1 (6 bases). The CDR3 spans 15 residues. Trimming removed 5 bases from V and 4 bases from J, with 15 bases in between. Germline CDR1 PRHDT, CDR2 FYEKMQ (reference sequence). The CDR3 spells CASSPGRGPNQPQHF. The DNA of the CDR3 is TGTGCCAGCAGCCCCGGCAGGGGTCCGAATCAGCCCCAGCATTTT.

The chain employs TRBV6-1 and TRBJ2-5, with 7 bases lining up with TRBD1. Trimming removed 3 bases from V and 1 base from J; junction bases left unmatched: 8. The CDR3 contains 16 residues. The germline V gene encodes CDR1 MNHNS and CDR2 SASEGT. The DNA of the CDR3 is TGTGCCAGCAGTGATGACAGGGATCCCCCCCAAGAGACCCAGTACTTC. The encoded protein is CASSDDRDPPQETQYF.

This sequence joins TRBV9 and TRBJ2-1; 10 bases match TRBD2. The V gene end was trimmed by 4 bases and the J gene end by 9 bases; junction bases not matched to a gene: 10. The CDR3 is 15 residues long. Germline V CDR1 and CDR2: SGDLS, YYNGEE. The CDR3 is CASSSRLAGVTEQFF. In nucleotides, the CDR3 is TGTGCCAGCAGCTCGCGGCTAGCGGGAGTTACTGAGCAGTTCTTC. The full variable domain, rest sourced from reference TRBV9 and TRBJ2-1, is DSGVTQTPKHLITATGQRVTLRCSPRSGDLSVYWYQQSLDQGLQFLIQYYNGEERAKGNILERFSAQQFPDLHSELNLSSLELGDSALYFCASSSRLAGVTEQFFGPGTRLTVL.

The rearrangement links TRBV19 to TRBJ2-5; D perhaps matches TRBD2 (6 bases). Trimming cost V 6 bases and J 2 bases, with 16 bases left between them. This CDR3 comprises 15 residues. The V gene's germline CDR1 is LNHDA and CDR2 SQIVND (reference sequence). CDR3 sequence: CASRPEAGGQETQYF. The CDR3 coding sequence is TGTGCCAGTAGGCCTGAAGCGGGTGGACAAGAGACCCAGTACTTC.

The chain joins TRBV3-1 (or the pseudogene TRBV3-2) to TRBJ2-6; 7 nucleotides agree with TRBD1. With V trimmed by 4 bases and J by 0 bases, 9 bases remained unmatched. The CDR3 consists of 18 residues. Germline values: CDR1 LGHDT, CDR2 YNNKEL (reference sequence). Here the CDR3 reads CASSPTGARNSGANVLTF. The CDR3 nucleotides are TGTGCCAGCAGCCCAACAGGGGCCAGGAACTCTGGGGCCAACGTCCTGACTTTC.

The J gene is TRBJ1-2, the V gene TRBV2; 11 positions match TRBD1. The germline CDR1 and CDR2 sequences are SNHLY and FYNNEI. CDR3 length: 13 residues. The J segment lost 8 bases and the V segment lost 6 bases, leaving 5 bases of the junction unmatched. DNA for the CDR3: TGTGCCAGCAGGGCCGGGACAGGGGGGGGCTACACCTTC. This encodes CASRAGTGGGYTF.

The CDR3 nucleotides are TGTGCCAGTAACCCGGGACACCCTGGGACTGAAGCTTTCTTT. Translated, it gives CASNPGHPGTEAFF. V is TRBV19 and J is TRBJ1-1; D might be TRBD1 (6 bases). The CDR3 is 14 amino acids. V dropped 7 bases and J dropped 5 bases, with 17 bases sitting between them. CDR1 LNHDA and CDR2 SQIVND come from the germline V gene (reference sequence).

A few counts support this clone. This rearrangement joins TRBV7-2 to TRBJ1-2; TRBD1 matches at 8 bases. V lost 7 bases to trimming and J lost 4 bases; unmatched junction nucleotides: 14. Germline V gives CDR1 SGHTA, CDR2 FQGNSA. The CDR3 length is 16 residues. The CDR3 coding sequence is TGTGCCAGCATCCCTACCTCCGGGACAGGAGGCTATGGCTACACCTTC. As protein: CASIPTSGTGGYGYTF.

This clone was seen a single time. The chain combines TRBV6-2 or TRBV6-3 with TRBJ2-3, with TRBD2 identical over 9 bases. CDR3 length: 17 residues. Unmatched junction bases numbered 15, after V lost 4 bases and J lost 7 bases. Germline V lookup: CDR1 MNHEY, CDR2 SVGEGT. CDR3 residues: CASSSRKKTSGANTQYF. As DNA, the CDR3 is TGTGCCAGCAGTTCCCGAAAAAAGACTAGCGGAGCGAATACGCAGTATTTT.

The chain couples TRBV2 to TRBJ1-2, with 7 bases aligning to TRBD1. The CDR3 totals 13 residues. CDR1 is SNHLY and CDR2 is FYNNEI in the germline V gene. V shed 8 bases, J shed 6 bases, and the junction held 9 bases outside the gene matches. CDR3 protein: CASGRTGLDGYTF. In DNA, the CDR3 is TGTGCCAGCGGTCGGACAGGCCTAGATGGCTACACCTTC.

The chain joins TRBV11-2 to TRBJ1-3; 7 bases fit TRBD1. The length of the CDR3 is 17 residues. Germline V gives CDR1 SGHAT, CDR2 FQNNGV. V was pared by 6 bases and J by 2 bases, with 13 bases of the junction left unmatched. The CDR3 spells CASRGSWGQLAGNTIYF. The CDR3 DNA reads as TGTGCCAGCAGAGGGTCCTGGGGACAGTTGGCTGGAAACACCATATATTTT.

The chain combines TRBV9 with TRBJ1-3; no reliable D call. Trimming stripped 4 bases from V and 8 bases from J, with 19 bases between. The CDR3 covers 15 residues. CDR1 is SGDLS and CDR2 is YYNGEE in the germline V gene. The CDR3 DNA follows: TGTGCCAGCAGCCCCACCGTGGGTAGGGAGGACACCATATATTTT. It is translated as CASSPTVGREDTIYF. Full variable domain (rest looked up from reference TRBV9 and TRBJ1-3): DSGVTQTPKHLITATGQRVTLRCSPRSGDLSVYWYQQSLDQGLQFLIQYYNGEERAKGNILERFSAQQFPDLHSELNLSSLELGDSALYFCASSPTVGREDTIYFGEGSWLTVV.

CDR3 in amino acids: CASSVPGQGFTDTQYF. For the CDR3, the DNA is TGTGCCAGCAGTGTCCCGGGACAGGGTTTTACAGATACGCAGTATTTT. The chain has TRBV27 and TRBJ2-3, with 9 bases aligning to TRBD1. Germline V gene sequence: CDR1 MNHEY, CDR2 SMNVEV (reference sequence). The junction had 9 bases not matched to a gene; V was cut back by 5 bases and J by 3 bases. The CDR3 has 16 residues.

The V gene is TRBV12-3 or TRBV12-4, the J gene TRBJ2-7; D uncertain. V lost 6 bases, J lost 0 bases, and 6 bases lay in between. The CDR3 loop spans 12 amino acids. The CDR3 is CASSLGSYEQYF. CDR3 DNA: TGTGCCAGCAGCCTCGGCTCCTACGAGCAGTACTTC.

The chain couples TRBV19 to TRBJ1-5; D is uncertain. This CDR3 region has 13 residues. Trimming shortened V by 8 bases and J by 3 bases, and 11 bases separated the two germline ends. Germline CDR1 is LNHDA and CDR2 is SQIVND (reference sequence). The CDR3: CASAPDYNQPQHF. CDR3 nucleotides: TGTGCCAGTGCGCCAGACTACAATCAGCCCCAGCATTTT.

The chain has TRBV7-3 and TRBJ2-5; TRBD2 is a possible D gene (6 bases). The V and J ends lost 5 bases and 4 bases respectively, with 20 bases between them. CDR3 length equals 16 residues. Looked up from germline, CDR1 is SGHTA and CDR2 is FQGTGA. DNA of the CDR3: TGTGCCAGCAGCCGCCTCGGTGGAGGGGCCGGAGAGACCCAGTACTTC. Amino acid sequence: CASSRLGGGAGETQYF.

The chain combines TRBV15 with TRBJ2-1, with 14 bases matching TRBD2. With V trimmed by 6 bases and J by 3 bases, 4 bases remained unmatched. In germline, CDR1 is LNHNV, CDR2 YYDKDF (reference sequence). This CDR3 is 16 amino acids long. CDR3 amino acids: CATRETSGRVYNEQFF. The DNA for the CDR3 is TGTGCCACCAGGGAGACTAGCGGGAGGGTCTACAATGAGCAGTTCTTC.

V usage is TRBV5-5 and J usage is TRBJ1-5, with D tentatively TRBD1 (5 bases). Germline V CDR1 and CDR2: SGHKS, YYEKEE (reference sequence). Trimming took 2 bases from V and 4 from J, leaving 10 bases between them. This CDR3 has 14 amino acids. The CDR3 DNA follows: TGTGCCAGCAGCTTAGAACAGGCAAATCAGCCCCAGCATTTT. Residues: CASSLEQANQPQHF.

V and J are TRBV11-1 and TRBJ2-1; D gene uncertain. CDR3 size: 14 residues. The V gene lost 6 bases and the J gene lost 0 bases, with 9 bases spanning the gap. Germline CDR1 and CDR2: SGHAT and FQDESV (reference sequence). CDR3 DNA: TGTGCCAGCAGACTCCAAAGCTCCTACAATGAGCAGTTCTTC. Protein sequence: CASRLQSSYNEQFF.

CDR3: CASSRAGGNQADTQYF. CDR3 nucleotides: TGTGCCAGCAGCCGTGCGGGCGGGAATCAGGCAGATACGCAGTATTTT. The chain links TRBV4-2 to TRBJ2-3; tentatively, D is TRBD2 (6 bases). Germline CDR1 LGHNA, CDR2 YNFKEQ. The CDR3 has 16 amino acids. Deletions cut 4 bases from V and 4 bases from J, with 18 bases between.

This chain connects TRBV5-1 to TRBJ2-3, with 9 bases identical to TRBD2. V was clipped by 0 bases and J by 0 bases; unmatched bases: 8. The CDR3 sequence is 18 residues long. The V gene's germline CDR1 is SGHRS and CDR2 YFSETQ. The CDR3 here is CASSLVSPSGASTDTQYF. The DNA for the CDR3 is TGCGCCAGCAGCTTGGTTTCGCCTAGCGGGGCTAGCACAGATACGCAGTATTTT.

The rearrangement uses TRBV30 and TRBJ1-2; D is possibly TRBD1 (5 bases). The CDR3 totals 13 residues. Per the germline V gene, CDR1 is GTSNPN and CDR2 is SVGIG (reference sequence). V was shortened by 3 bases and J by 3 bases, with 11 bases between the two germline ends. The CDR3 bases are TGTGCCTGGAGCTTAGGGGTGGACTATGGCTACACCTTC. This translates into CAWSLGVDYGYTF. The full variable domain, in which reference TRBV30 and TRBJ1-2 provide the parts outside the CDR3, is SQTIHQWPATLVQPVGSPLSLECTVEGTSNPNLYWYRQAAGRGLQLLFYSVGIGQISSEVPQNLSASRPQDRQFILSSKKLLLSDSGFYLCAWSLGVDYGYTFGSGTRLTVV.